This passage covers 6 T cell receptor beta chains from one sample sequenced in a study of T cell responses to AZD1222 COVID-19 vaccine. Data came from immunoSEQ multiplex PCR; TCRdb stores just in-frame clones and leaves some out. The sample records some 170,000 clones, 75% to 90% being singletons. The starting material was peripheral blood, obtained 28 days after the second dose of the MenACWY control vaccine. The receptors shown here come from an adult who received the MenACWY meningococcal vaccine as a control.

A few counts support this clone. The chain uses TRBV10-3 and TRBJ2-1; 9 bases agree with TRBD1. CDR3 length: 13 residues. The V and J ends lost 11 bases and 6 bases, in that order; junction bases with no gene match: 8. Germline V lookup: CDR1 ENHRY, CDR2 SYGVKD. The CDR3: CAARTGATNEQFF. CDR3 bases: TGTGCCGCGAGGACAGGGGCGACCAATGAGCAGTTCTTC.

This rearrangement joins TRBV6-5 to TRBJ1-2, with D unclear. CDR1 and CDR2 from the germline V gene are MNHEY and SVGAGI. The CDR3 is 12 residues long. Between the trimmed V and J ends, which lost 3 bases and 7 bases, there was a span of 9 bases. The CDR3 reads CASSYLGSGYTF. CDR3 DNA: TGTGCCAGCAGTTATCTAGGGAGTGGCTACACCTTC.

This sequence joins TRBV19 and TRBJ1-5; TRBD1 matches at 7 bases. CDR3 length: 15 amino acids. Germline CDR1 and CDR2: LNHDA and SQIVND (reference sequence). The V gene end was trimmed by 5 bases and the J gene end by 13 bases; junction bases not matched to a gene: 17. The chain's CDR3 is CASSQIGTDRVEQHF. The CDR3 nucleotides are TGTGCCAGTAGTCAAATCGGGACAGACCGGGTGGAGCAGCATTTT.

This clone was recorded once. V usage is TRBV6-5 and J usage is TRBJ2-7; tentative D call: TRBD2 (6 bases). Germline CDR1 is MNHEY and CDR2 is SVGAGI. With 4 bases removed from V and 0 bases from J, the gap between germline ends came to 10 bases. This CDR3 is built from 14 residues. As DNA, the CDR3 is TGTGCCAGCAGTTTCGACGGGAGCTCCTACGAGCAGTACTTC. It codes for CASSFDGSSYEQYF.

The CDR3 sequence: CASSSGLAGNNEQFF. CDR3 coding DNA: TGTGCCAGCAGCTCGGGACTAGCGGGCAACAATGAGCAGTTCTTC. The chain uses TRBV7-3 and TRBJ2-1; 12 bases line up with TRBD2. Germline values: CDR1 SGHTA, CDR2 FQGTGA. The CDR3 contains 15 residues. V trimming: 4 bases; J trimming: 5 bases; junction bases outside the gene matches: 3.

V is TRBV14 and J is TRBJ1-6, with D unresolved. V gave up 2 bases and J gave up 7 bases, with 15 bases separating them. The CDR3 extends over 16 amino acids. Germline values: CDR1 SGHDN, CDR2 FVKESK. The CDR3 region is CASSQMGRTNNSPLHF. The CDR3 nucleotides are TGTGCCAGCAGCCAAATGGGTCGGACCAACAATTCACCCCTCCACTTT.